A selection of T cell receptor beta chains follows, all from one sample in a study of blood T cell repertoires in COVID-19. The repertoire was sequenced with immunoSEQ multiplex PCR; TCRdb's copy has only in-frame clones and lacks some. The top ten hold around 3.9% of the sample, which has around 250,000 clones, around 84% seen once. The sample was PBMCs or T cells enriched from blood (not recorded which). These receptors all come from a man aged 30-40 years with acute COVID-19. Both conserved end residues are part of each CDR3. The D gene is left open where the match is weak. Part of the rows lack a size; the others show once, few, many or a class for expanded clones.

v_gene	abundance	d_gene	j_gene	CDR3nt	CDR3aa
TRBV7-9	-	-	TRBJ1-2	TGTGCCAGCAGCTTCGCCGGGGGGTCGGGCTATGGCTACACCTTC	CASSFAGGSGYGYTF
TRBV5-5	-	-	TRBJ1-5	TGTGCCAGCAGCTTGGCGGGGTCGGGAAGTAGCAATCAGCCCCAGCATTTT	CASSLAGSGSSNQPQHF
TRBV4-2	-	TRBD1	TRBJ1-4	TGTGCCAGCAGCCAAGGTCAGACAGGGGTCTATGAAAAACTGTTTTTT	CASSQGQTGVYEKLFF
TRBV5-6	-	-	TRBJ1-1	TGTGCCAGCAGCTCCGACGATATCGGGGGCACTGAAGCTTTCTTT	CASSSDDIGGTEAFF
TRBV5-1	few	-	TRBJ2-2	TGCGCCAGCACCCAAACTGCAGGGAACGGGGAGCTGTTTTTT	CASTQTAGNGELFF
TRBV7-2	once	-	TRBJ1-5	TGTGCCAGCAGCTTCAACAGCCGAGCTAGCAATCAGCCCCAGCATTTT	CASSFNSRASNQPQHF
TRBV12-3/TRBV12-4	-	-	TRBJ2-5	TGTGCCAGCAGTCTCCAAGAGACCCAGTACTTC	CASSLQETQYF
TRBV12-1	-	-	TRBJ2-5	TGTGCCAGCAGCTTTCTGGGGGAGGGGGAGACCCAGTACTTC	CASSFLGEGETQYF
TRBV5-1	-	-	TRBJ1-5	TGTGCCAGCAGCGCCGGGACAAATAGCAATCAGCCCCAGCATTTT	CASSAGTNSNQPQHF
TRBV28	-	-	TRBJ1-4	TGTGCCAGCAGTTTATTCGGTGGGGGCCTAAGTGAAAAACTGTTTTTT	CASSLFGGGLSEKLFF
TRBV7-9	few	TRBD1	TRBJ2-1	TGTGCCAGCAGCCAAACAACCGGGACAGGATCCTACAATGAGCAGTTCTTC	CASSQTTGTGSYNEQFF
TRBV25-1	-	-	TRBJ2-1	TGTGCCAGCAGTGAATATCATTCGAGCGACAATGAGCAGTTCTTC	CASSEYHSSDNEQFF
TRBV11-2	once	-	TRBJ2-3	TGTGCCAGCAGCTTAGATGGGGCTACAGATACGCAGTATTTT	CASSLDGATDTQYF
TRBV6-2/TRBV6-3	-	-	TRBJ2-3	TGTGCCAGCAGTAGCTTGCCAGGGGCTCCGCAGTATTTT	CASSSLPGAPQYF
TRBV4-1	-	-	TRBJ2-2	TGCGCCAGCAGCCCCGCCGAGAGGTTGGACACCGGGGAGCTGTTTTTT	CASSPAERLDTGELFF
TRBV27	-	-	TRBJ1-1	TGTGCCAGCAGTTTGTCTGACTCGTACACTGAAGCTTTCTTT	CASSLSDSYTEAFF
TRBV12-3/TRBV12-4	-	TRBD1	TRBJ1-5	TGTGCCAGCAGTAGGGGACAGAATCAGCCCCAGCATTTT	CASSRGQNQPQHF
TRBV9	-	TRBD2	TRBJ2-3	TGTGCCAGCAGCGCGGGACTAGTGGGGACAGATACGCAGTATTTT	CASSAGLVGTDTQYF
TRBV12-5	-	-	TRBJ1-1	TGTGCTAGTGGTTTGGTACCCGGTCCCGCTCTTATGAACACTGAAGCTTTCTTT	CASGLVPGPALMNTEAFF
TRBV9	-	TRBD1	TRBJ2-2	TGTGCCAGCAGCCCATTGGGACAGTCGCACACCGGGGAGCTGTTTTTT	CASSPLGQSHTGELFF
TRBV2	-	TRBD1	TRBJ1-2	TGTGCCAGCAGTGAGCAGGGGGCGGGAGGCTACACCTTC	CASSEQGAGGYTF
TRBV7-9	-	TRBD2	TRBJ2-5	TGTGCCAGCAGCCCGAGCGCTCTAGCGGGGGTCGGGACCCAGTACTTC	CASSPSALAGVGTQYF
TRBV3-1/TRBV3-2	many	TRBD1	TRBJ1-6	TGTGCCAGCAGCACCGGGACAGGGTTAACACCCCTCCACTTT	CASSTGTGLTPLHF
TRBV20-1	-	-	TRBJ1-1	TGCAGTGCTAGTAGGGGGAGCGACACTGAAGCTTTCTTT	CSASRGSDTEAFF
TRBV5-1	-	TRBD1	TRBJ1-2	TGTGCCAGCAGCCCAGGAGACAGGGGAAAAGGCTACACCTTC	CASSPGDRGKGYTF
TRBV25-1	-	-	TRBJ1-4	TGTGCCAGCAGTGAATCCCGCCAGACTAATGAAAAACTGTTTTTT	CASSESRQTNEKLFF
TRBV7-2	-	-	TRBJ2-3	TGTGCCAGCAGCCCTAGGGGTACAGGGTTGAAGGTCCAGTATTTT	CASSPRGTGLKVQYF
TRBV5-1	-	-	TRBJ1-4	TGTGCCAGCAGCTACAGGGAAACTAATGAAAAACTGTTTTTT	CASSYRETNEKLFF